Below are 2 T cell receptor beta chains sequenced from a single sample in a study of blood T cell repertoires in COVID-19. Repertoires were generated with immunoSEQ multiplex PCR, while TCRdb's copy carries only in-frame clones and drops some. The profile shows 100,000 or so clones, more than 75% of them singletons. Sequencing was done on a sample of peripheral blood. The receptors come from a human donor in a cohort sampled during active COVID-19.

The chain couples TRBV4-1 to TRBJ1-1; 7 bases agree with TRBD1. CDR3 length: 15 residues. Trimming cost V 3 bases and J 5 bases; bases outside gene matches: 9. Germline CDR1 MGHRA, CDR2 YSYEKL. The CDR3 reads CASSHDETGVTEAFF. The CDR3 DNA follows: TGCGCCAGCAGCCATGACGAAACAGGGGTGACTGAAGCTTTCTTT.

V usage is TRBV27 and J usage is TRBJ1-6; D call uncertain. The ends were cut back, 5 bases at V and 7 bases at J, with 9 bases in the middle. The CDR3 runs to 13 residues. From germline, CDR1 is MNHEY and CDR2 SMNVEV (reference sequence). CDR3 sequence (DNA): TGTGCCAGCAGTGAACGCCAGAATTCACCCCTCCACTTT. Amino acids: CASSERQNSPLHF.